This TCR beta chain was sequenced for a study of T cells of healthy individuals. TCRdb itself ran the 5' RACE reads through MiXCR, one entry per CDR3 protein. The top ten hold roughly 4.7% of the sample, which has 60,000 to 70,000 distinct CDR3 sequences, around 15% seen once. As concerns this clonotype: This may be a read error, as it is one base from a much larger clone.

Per the germline V gene, CDR1 is SGHTA and CDR2 is FQGNSA. Trimming removed 4 bases from V and 5 bases from J, with 7 bases in between. The CDR3 is 12 amino acids. The chain links TRBV7-2 to TRBJ2-3; D unclear. The receptor comes from a human donor in good health. The CDR3 coding sequence is TGTGCCAGCAGCTCGGCGGTAGATACGCAGTATTTT. Translated: CASSSAVDTQYF.